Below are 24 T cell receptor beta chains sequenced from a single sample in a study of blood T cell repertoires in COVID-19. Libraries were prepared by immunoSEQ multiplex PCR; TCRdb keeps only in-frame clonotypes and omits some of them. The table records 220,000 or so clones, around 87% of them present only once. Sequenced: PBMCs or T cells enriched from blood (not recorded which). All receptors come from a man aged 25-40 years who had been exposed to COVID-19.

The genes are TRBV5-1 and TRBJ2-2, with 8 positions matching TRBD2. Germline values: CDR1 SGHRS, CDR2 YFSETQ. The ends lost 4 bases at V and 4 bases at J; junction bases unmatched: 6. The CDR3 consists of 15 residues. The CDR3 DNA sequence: TGCGCCAGCAGCCCGGGGACTAGTTCCACCGGGGAGCTGTTTTTT. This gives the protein CASSPGTSSTGELFF.

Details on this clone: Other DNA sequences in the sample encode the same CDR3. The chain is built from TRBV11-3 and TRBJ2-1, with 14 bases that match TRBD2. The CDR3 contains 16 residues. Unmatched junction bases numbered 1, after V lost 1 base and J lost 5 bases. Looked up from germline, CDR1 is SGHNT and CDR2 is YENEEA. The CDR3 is CASSLGLAGGHNEQFF. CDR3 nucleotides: TGTGCCAGCAGCTTAGGACTAGCGGGGGGGCACAATGAGCAGTTCTTC.

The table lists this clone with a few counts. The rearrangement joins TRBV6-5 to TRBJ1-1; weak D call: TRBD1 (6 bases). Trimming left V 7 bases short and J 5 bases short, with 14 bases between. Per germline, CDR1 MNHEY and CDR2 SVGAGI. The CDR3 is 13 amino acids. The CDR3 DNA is TGTGCCAGCAATAGGTGGGGGCTGACTGAAGCTTTCTTT. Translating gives CASNRWGLTEAFF.

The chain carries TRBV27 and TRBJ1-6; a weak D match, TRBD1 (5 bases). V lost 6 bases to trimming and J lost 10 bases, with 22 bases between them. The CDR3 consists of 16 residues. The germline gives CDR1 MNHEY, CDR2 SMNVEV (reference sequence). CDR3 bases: TGTGCCAGCAGCCTCTCGCAGGGAGGAGCTAGCTCACCCCTCCACTTT. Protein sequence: CASSLSQGGASSPLHF.

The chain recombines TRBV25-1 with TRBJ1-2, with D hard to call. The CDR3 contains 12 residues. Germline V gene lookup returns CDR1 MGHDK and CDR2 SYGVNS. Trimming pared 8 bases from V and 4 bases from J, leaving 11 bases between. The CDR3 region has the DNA TGTGCCAGCCTATCCCACAGCTATGGCTACACCTTC. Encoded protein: CASLSHSYGYTF.

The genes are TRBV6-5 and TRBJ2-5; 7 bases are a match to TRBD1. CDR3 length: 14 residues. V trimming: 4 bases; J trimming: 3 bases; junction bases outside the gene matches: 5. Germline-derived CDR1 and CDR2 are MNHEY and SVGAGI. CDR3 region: CASSSYRGEETQYF. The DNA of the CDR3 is TGTGCCAGCAGTTCCTACAGGGGAGAAGAGACCCAGTACTTC.

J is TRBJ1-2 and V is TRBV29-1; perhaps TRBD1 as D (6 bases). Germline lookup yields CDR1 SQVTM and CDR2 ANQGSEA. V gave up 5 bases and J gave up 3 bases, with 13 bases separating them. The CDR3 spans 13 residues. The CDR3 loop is CSVQAGDDYGYTF. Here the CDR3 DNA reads TGCAGCGTTCAGGCAGGGGACGACTATGGCTACACCTTC.

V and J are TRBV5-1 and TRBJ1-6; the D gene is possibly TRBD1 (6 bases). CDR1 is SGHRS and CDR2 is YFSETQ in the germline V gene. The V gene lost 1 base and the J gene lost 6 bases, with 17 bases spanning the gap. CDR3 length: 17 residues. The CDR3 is CASSLSVAGASNSPLHF. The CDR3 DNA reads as TGCGCCAGCAGCTTGTCTGTGGCAGGGGCTTCTAATTCACCCCTCCACTTT.

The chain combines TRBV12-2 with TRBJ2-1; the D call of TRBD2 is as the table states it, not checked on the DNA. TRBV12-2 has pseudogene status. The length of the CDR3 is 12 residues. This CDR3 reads CASRANYNEQFF. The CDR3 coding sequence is TGTGCAAGTCGCGCGAATTACAATGAGCAGTTCTTC.

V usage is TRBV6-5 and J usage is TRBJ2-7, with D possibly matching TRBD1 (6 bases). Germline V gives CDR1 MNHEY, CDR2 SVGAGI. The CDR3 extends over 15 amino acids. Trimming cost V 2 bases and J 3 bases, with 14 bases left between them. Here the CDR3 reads CASSYRPGRGYEQYF. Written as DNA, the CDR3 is TGTGCCAGCAGTTACAGGCCGGGCAGGGGCTACGAGCAGTACTTC.

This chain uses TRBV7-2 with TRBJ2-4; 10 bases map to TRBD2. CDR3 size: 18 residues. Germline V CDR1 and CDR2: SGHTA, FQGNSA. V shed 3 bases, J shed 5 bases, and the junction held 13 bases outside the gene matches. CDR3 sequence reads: CASSFRLAGGPEENIQYF. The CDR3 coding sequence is TGTGCCAGCAGCTTTAGATTAGCGGGGGGCCCCGAGGAAAACATTCAGTACTTC.

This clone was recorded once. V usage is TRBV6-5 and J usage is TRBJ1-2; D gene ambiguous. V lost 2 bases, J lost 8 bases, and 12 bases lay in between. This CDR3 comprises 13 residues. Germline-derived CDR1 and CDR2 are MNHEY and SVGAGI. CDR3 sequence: CASSYGGWEGYTF. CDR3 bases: TGTGCCAGCAGTTACGGAGGGTGGGAAGGCTACACCTTC.

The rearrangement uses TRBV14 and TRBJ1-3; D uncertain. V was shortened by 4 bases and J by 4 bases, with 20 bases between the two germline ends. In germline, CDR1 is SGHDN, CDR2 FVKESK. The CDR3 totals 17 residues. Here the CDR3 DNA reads TGTGCCAGCAGCCCACCCGTACCAGGCAGGCGCGGAAACACCATATATTTT. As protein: CASSPPVPGRRGNTIYF.

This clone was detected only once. CDR3 region: CASSLEQATYYGYTF. The CDR3 nucleotides read TGTGCCAGCAGCTTAGAGCAGGCGACCTACTATGGCTACACCTTC. The rearrangement joins TRBV7-9 to TRBJ1-2; D gene ambiguous. The germline CDR1 and CDR2 sequences are SEHNR and FQNEAQ (reference sequence). Between the trimmed V and J ends, which lost 1 base and 3 bases, there was a span of 12 bases. The CDR3 length is 15 residues.

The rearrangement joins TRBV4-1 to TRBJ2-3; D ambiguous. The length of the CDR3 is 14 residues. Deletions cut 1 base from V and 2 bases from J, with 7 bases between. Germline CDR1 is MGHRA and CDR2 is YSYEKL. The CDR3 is CASSQVVATDTQYF. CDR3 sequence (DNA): TGCGCCAGCAGCCAAGTAGTTGCCACAGATACGCAGTATTTT.

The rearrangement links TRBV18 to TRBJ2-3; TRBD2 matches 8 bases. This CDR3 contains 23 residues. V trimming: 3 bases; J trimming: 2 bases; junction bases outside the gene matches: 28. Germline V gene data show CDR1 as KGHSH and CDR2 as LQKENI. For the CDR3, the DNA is TGTGCCAGCTCACCGATTGCGGGGGGCACAGCTCCCCACAGGATGGGGCTCACAGATACGCAGTATTTT. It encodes CASSPIAGGTAPHRMGLTDTQYF.

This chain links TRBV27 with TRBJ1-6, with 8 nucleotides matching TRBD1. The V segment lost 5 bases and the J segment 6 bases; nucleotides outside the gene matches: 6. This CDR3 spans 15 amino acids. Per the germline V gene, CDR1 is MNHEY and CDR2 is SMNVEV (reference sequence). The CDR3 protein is CASSLAGQANSPLHF. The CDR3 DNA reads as TGTGCCAGCAGTCTCGCGGGACAGGCTAATTCACCCCTCCACTTT.

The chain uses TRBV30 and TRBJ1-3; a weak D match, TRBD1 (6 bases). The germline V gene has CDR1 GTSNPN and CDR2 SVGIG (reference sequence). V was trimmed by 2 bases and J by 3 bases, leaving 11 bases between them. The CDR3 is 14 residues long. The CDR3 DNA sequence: TGTGCCTGGAGTAGGGAAGGGGGTGGAAACACCATATATTTT. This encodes CAWSREGGGNTIYF.

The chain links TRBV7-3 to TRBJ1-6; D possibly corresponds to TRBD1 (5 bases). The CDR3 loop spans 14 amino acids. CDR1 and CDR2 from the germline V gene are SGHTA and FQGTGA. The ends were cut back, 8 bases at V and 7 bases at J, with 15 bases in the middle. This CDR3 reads CASAAGQGNSPLHF. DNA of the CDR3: TGTGCCAGCGCGGCCGGACAAGGAAATTCACCCCTCCACTTT. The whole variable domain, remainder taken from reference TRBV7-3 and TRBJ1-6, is GAGVSQTPSNKVTEKGKYVELRCDPISGHTALYWYRQSLGQGPEFLIYFQGTGAADDSGLPNDRFFAVRPEGSVSTLKIQRTERGDSAVYLCASAAGQGNSPLHFGNGTRLTVT.

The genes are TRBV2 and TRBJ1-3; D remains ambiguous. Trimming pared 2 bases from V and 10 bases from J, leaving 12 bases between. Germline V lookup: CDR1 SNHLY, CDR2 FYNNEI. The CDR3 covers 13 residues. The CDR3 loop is CASSEIAASTIYF. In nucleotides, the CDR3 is TGTGCCAGCAGTGAAATAGCCGCCAGTACCATATATTTT.

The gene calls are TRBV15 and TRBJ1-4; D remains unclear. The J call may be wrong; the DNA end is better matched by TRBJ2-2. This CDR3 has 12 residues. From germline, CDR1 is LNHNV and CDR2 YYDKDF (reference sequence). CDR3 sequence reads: CATSRRPGELFF. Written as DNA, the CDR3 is TGTGCCACCAGCAGAAGACCAGGGGAGCTGTTTTTT.

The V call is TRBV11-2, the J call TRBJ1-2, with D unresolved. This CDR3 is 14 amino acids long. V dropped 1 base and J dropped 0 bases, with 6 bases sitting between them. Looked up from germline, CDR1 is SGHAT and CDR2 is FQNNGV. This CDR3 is CASSLGSSNYGYTF. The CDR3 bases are TGTGCCAGCAGCTTAGGTAGTTCTAACTATGGCTACACCTTC.

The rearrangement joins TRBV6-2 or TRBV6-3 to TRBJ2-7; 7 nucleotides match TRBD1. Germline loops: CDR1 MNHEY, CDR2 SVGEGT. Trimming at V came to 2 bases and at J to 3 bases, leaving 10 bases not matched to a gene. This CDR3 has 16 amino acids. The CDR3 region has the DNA TGTGCCAGCAGTTACGATTTGGGGACAGTTAGCTACGAGCAGTACTTC. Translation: CASSYDLGTVSYEQYF.

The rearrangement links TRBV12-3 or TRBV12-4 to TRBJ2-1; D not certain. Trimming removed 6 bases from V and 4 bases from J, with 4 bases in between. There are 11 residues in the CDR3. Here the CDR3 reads CASSQYNEQFF. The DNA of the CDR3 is TGTGCCAGCAGCCAGTACAATGAGCAGTTCTTC.